Listed here is a single T cell receptor beta chain. The antigen this receptor binds is unknown. Base qualities were left out, and no much larger clone turns up one base away. This entry belongs to a study of CD8 T cells in Susac syndrome (dated by TCRdb to between 2018 and 2021). Regarding the study in general: Among the Susac syndrome patients who were sequenced, clinically active disease was present in five or six and clinical remission was observed in 8 or 9. Susac syndrome patients were therapy-naive, on corticosteroids (some also receiving IVIg), or on IVIg alone at blood withdrawal. Repertoire sequencing was used to test whether CD8+ T cell activation and differentiation in Susac syndrome was antigen driven. Clonality of the CD8+ T cell repertoire was compared between more than 9 healthy donors, approximately 14 Susac syndrome patients and 15 or so multiple sclerosis patients. General conclusions and limits of the study: The number of individuals in the TCR sequencing and HLA analysis was acknowledged as relatively small. In the total CD8+ and CD8+ TEMRA repertoires, sixteen and five Susac-specific public clones, respectively, were identified. Clonal expansion was observed in Susac syndrome CD8+ repertoires, with the highest expansion in CD8+ TEMRA cells and greater expansion in clinically active than in remitting patients.

RNA was extracted using the RNeasy kit, and roughly 0.5 to 1 ug of the RNA was reverse transcribed with random hexamers. The immunoSEQ multiplex PCR assay, which covers 54 Vbeta and 13 Jbeta segments, was used to amplify TCR beta CDR3 regions. PCR amplification bias was corrected using a synthetic template baseline for primer optimization and computational correction. The authors' analysis ran thus. Reads were assigned to V, D and J genes according to IMGT and analyzed in immunoSEQ Analyzer, with only productive sequences retained. To calculate clonality, Shannon entropy was normalized by log2 of the number of productive unique sequences and then subtracted from one. Public and private clones were assessed among the 100 most prevalent clones of each patient and control. Clones were defined as Susac-specific if absent from the healthy and MS cohorts, from more than 900 published viral clones and from other ImmuneACCESS disease sequences. TCRdb applied fastp at Q25 and MiXCR to the public reads, then kept only in-frame beta chains. One record per CDR3 amino acid sequence lists the most common genes and DNA. It is TCRdb's table, rather than the study itself, that gives the V and J calls and clone size. The sample table lists 92,000 or so distinct CDR3 sequences, around 96% of them with a count of one. 0.62% of the sample belongs to the ten largest clones.

Peripheral blood CD8+ and CD4+ T cells from healthy donors, Susac syndrome patients and multiple sclerosis patients were profiled using high-throughput TCR beta sequencing. The Susac syndrome patients fulfilled recently defined diagnostic criteria for definite or probable disease. Bulk CD8+ and CD4+ T cells were purified by magnetic negative isolation, while CD8+ TEMRA cells were enriched using FACS. Blood was collected in EDTA tubes and processed within 24 hours, with PBMCs isolated through density gradient centrifugation. PBMCs destined for TCR sequencing were cryopreserved in liquid nitrogen and later thawed in a 37 °C water bath. A purity of at least 90% was achieved for sorted or isolated CD4+, CD8+ and CD8+ TEMRA cells. Sequencing was done on a sample of CD8+ T cells from PBMCs. The receptor was derived from a human donor with Susac syndrome.

The bases read TGTGCCAGCAGCTTAGGAGCGACGGGGAACACTGAAGCTTTCTTT. It specifies CASSLGATGNTEAFF. The rearranged segments are TRBV11-2 and TRBJ1-1, with the D gene call left open. Including cysteine and phenylalanine, the CDR3 has 15 amino acids. This entry keeps only the CDR3 DNA: 45 bases, framed from base 1. V lost 1 base and J lost 1 base; the stretch between them is 10 bases long. The germline V gene supplies CDR1 SGHAT and CDR2 FQNNGV.